These T cell receptor beta chains were read from a single sample in a study of human thymus T cells. Clones were sequenced by immunoSEQ multiplex PCR, and TCRdb holds only the in-frame ones, with some missing. The repertoire holds 75,000 to 90,000 clones, with 95% to 98% as singletons. The sequenced sample consisted of thymus tissue. These receptors were obtained from a boy younger than two with a congenital heart defect but otherwise immunologically healthy. The CDR3 runs from the conserved cysteine through the conserved F or W. Each record gives: V gene, D gene, J gene, clone size, CDR3 length, CDR3 protein, CDR3 DNA. A D gene is named only where the DNA matches it firmly. Some rows mark clone size as missing; the rest say once, few, many or name a class of expanded clone.

v_gene: TRBV10-3; d_gene: TRBD2; j_gene: TRBJ2-1; abundance: -; len: 14; CDR3aa: CAISTRTSGDEQFF; CDR3nt: TGTGCCATCAGTACACGGACTAGCGGAGATGAGCAGTTCTTC
v_gene: TRBV19; d_gene: -; j_gene: TRBJ1-6; abundance: once; len: 13; CDR3aa: CASRSKLSGTIHF; CDR3nt: TGTGCCAGTAGGTCCAAGCTAAGTGGGACGATCCACTTT
v_gene: TRBV28; d_gene: -; j_gene: TRBJ1-5; abundance: -; len: 17; CDR3aa: CASSLFYRDVGNQPQHF; CDR3nt: TGTGCCAGCAGTCTATTTTACCGGGACGTAGGGAATCAGCCCCAGCATTTT
v_gene: TRBV7-9; d_gene: -; j_gene: TRBJ1-1; abundance: -; len: 14; CDR3aa: CASSLEGKNTEAFF; CDR3nt: TGTGCCAGCAGCTTAGAGGGCAAAAACACTGAAGCTTTCTTT
v_gene: TRBV6-5; d_gene: -; j_gene: TRBJ1-5; abundance: -; len: 15; CDR3aa: CASNPGGGRSQPQHF; CDR3nt: TGTGCCAGCAACCCTGGGGGGGGCAGAAGTCAGCCCCAGCATTTT
v_gene: TRBV9; d_gene: -; j_gene: TRBJ2-1; abundance: -; len: 12; CDR3aa: CASSVLEGLQFF; CDR3nt: TGTGCCAGCAGCGTACTAGAAGGGCTGCAGTTCTTC
v_gene: TRBV19; d_gene: -; j_gene: TRBJ2-1; abundance: once; len: 21; CDR3aa: CASTGQGLIPDYQRELDEQFF; CDR3nt: TGTGCCAGTACCGGACAGGGGTTAATTCCTGACTACCAGCGGGAGTTAGATGAGCAGTTCTTC
v_gene: TRBV28; d_gene: TRBD1; j_gene: TRBJ1-1; abundance: -; len: 17; CDR3aa: CASSPYPRQGMNTEAFF; CDR3nt: TGTGCCAGCAGTCCCTATCCTCGACAGGGGATGAACACTGAAGCTTTCTTT
v_gene: TRBV4-2; d_gene: -; j_gene: TRBJ1-1; abundance: -; len: 15; CDR3aa: CASSQDGAPVPPAFF; CDR3nt: TGTGCCAGCAGCCAAGATGGGGCCCCCGTTCCCCCGGCTTTCTTT
v_gene: TRBV7-2; d_gene: -; j_gene: TRBJ2-3; abundance: -; len: 14; CDR3aa: CASSSREFTDTQYF; CDR3nt: TGTGCCAGCAGCTCCCGAGAATTCACAGATACGCAGTATTTT
v_gene: TRBV27; d_gene: TRBD2; j_gene: TRBJ2-7; abundance: -; len: 15; CDR3aa: CASSFSSGGAYEQYF; CDR3nt: TGTGCCAGCAGTTTCTCTAGCGGAGGAGCCTACGAGCAGTACTTC
v_gene: TRBV2; d_gene: -; j_gene: TRBJ1-4; abundance: -; len: 15; CDR3aa: CASSLDSATNEKLFF; CDR3nt: TGTGCCAGCAGTCTGGACAGTGCAACTAATGAAAAACTGTTTTTT
v_gene: TRBV7-9; d_gene: -; j_gene: TRBJ1-1; abundance: -; len: 18; CDR3aa: CASSPIQGPPRWDTEAFF; CDR3nt: TGTGCCAGCAGCCCAATACAGGGCCCTCCAAGGTGGGACACTGAAGCTTTCTTT
v_gene: TRBV5-1; d_gene: -; j_gene: TRBJ2-5; abundance: -; len: 15; CDR3aa: CASSHAGGVRETQYF; CDR3nt: TGCGCCAGCAGCCACGCGGGCGGGGTGAGGGAGACCCAGTACTTC
v_gene: TRBV7-9; d_gene: TRBD1; j_gene: TRBJ1-1; abundance: -; len: 16; CDR3aa: CASSLGTGKNRPEAFF; CDR3nt: TGTGCCAGCAGCTTAGGGACAGGGAAGAATAGACCTGAAGCTTTCTTT
v_gene: TRBV12-5; d_gene: -; j_gene: TRBJ1-1; abundance: -; len: 11; CDR3aa: CASGKGAGAFF; CDR3nt: TGTGCTAGTGGTAAGGGAGCCGGAGCTTTCTTT
v_gene: TRBV7-9; d_gene: TRBD1; j_gene: TRBJ1-2; abundance: -; len: 16; CDR3aa: CASNLPGTGVNYGYTF; CDR3nt: TGTGCCAGCAACTTACCAGGGACAGGAGTAAACTATGGCTACACCTTC
v_gene: TRBV18; d_gene: -; j_gene: TRBJ2-5; abundance: -; len: 17; CDR3aa: CASSATSGPGGQETQYF; CDR3nt: TGTGCCAGCTCAGCCACGTCTGGACCTGGGGGTCAAGAGACCCAGTACTTC